The clone carrying this TCR beta chain was observed a few times. This sample stems from a study of OX40 agonist ivuxolimab in advanced cancers. Profiling relied on immunoSEQ multiplex PCR, and the TCRdb table lists in-frame clones only, not all of them. Of 92,000 or so clones in the sample, 85% to 90% were seen once. Germline assignment: CDR1 SEHNR and CDR2 FQNEAQ (reference sequence). V gave up 5 bases and J gave up 6 bases, with 8 bases separating them. This CDR3 comprises 12 residues. J is TRBJ2-1 and V is TRBV7-9, with D unclear. The origin of this receptor is an adult with an advanced solid tumor such as melanoma, head and neck, liver or kidney cancer. The sample in question was CD4+ or CD8+ T cells sorted from blood, obtained in a trial of the OX40 agonist ivuxolimab. CDR3 sequence: CASSPDLNEQFF. The DNA for the CDR3 is TGTGCCAGCAGCCCAGATCTCAATGAGCAGTTCTTC.